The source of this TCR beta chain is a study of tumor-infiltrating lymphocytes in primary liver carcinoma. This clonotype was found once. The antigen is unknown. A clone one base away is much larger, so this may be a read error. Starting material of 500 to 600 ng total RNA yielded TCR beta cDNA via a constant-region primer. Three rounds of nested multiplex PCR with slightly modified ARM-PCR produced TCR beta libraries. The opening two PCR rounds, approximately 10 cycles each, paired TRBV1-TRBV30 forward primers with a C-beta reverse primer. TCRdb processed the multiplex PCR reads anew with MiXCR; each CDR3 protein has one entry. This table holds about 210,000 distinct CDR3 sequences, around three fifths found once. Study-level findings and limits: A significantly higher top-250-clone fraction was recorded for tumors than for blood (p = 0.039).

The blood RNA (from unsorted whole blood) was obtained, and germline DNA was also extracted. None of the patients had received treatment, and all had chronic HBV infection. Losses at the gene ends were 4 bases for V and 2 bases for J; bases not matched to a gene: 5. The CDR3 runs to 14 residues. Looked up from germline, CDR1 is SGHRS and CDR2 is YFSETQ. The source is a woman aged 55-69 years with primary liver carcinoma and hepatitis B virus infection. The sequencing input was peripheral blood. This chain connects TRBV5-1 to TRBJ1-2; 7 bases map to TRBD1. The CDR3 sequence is CASSTGDMNYGYTF. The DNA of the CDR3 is TGCGCCAGCAGCACAGGGGACATGAACTATGGCTACACCTTC. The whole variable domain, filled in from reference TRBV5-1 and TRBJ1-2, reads KAGVTQTPRYLIKTRGQQVTLSCSPISGHRSVSWYQQTPGQGLQFLFEYFSETQRNKGNFPGRFSGRQFSNSRSEMNVSTLELGDSALYLCASSTGDMNYGYTFGSGTRLTVV.